This T cell receptor beta chain was found in a study of CD8+CD57+ T cells in acquired aplastic anemia. TCR beta VDJ and CDR3 profiling used genomic DNA as template. TCRdb re-called the reads through MiXCR, storing one row per CDR3 protein. Of some 410,000 distinct CDR3 sequences in the sample, 60% to 80% were seen once. The CDR3 runs to 16 residues. Germline V gives CDR1 KGHDR, CDR2 SFDVKD. Overall study results and limits: About 29 shared CD8+ CDR3s appeared highly expressed within patients' immunodominant clones.

As concerns this clonotype: The antigen remains unidentified. Sequence at one end of the junction differs from germline and may be a read error.

The sample consisted of sorted CD4+, CD8+, or CD8+CD57+ T cells (not recorded which) from PBMCs. This chain connects TRBV24-1 to TRBJ2-1; D not certain. With the DNA end fitting TRBJ2-7 better, the J assignment may be wrong. The clonotype was recovered from a human donor in good health, serving as a control. The CDR3 sequence: CAASDTTAQTNNEQYF. The CDR3, as DNA: TGTGCCGCCAGTGATACTACGGCACAGACAAACAATGAGCAGTACTTC.